The entry below gives a single T cell receptor (beta chain) sequence along with its context. The antigen is undetermined. CDR1 and CDR2 (germline): KGHSH, LQKENI. CDR3 length equals 18 residues. With V trimmed by 2 bases and J by 5 bases, 15 bases remained unmatched. These data are taken from a study of siplizumab effects on memory and regulatory T cells. Study-wide findings and caveats: Memory cells that were CD4+ and unstimulated gave rise to alloreactive sequences, which siplizumab significantly reduced. Apparently key alloresponse contributors, naive T cells also seemed more diverse than memory cells. Treg origin accounted for an average of approximately 70% of mappable alloreactive CD4+ clones with siplizumab and over 25% in controls.

Per individual sample, 85,000 to 100,000 TCR templates were assayed. Clones were read by immunoSEQ multiplex PCR, and TCRdb kept only the in-frame ones, dropping some. The sample has 100,000 or so clones; about 92% are singletons. This sequence joins TRBV18 and TRBJ1-2; 9 positions agree with TRBD1. This receptor was identified in a human donor in good health. Input material: Tregs sorted from blood. CDR3 amino acids: CASSPLLSGTGYGYGYTF. CDR3 sequence (DNA): TGTGCCAGCTCACCATTGCTTTCCGGGACAGGGTACGGGTATGGCTACACCTTC.